The sequence of this TCR beta chain was determined in a study of shared clonotypes between healthy human individuals (TCRdb year 2020). Concerning the study at large: Three men and a couple of women, aged 18 to 49 years, made up the cohort. Per donor, leukapheresis produced somewhere between about 0.94 and 9.5 billion PBMCs. For each donor, CD4 naive and CD4 memory were each given three plates, CD8 naive was given two plates, and CD8 memory was given one plate. The study deeply sequenced blood TCR repertoires of roughly five healthy adults to estimate repertoire size and the extent of clonotype sharing between individuals. To increase sequencing depth and limit assay-specific biases, TCR repertoire library preparation and sequencing were carried out by different laboratories using diverse techniques. Points the paper makes about the study in general: Pairwise subsampling indicated that sequencing depth was expected to affect the degree of clonotype sharing among donors. Only blood was sampled, and tissue TCR repertoires likely differ from those in blood. Approximately 5% of naive CD4, 3% to 3.5% of naive CD8, roughly 2.5% of memory CD4, and more than 0.35% of memory CD8 clonotypes were shared across several donors. Even with the large sequencing depth, rarefaction of the sorted-subset datasets indicated that sequencing was incomplete. Higher generation probabilities were observed for clonotypes shared by all four sorted-subset donors than for non-shared clonotypes. Estimated clonotype richness was generally larger for naive than for memory subsets. Because the study included only a small number of donors, the genetic and exposure-history diversity represented was limited.

TCR CDR3 regions were amplified from genomic DNA by multiplex PCR using the deep immunoSEQ assay. Extracted genomic DNA from each cell subset was spread evenly across all wells of several immunoSEQ 96-well plates, with each plate serving as a replicate. Each replicate PCR for sorted subsets received about 180 ng genomic DNA, equal to some 32,000 T cell genomes. The purified libraries were quantified using a Qubit 3.0 fluorometer, sized with a Bioanalyzer 2100, and then quantified again using the KAPA Library Quantification kit. Each immunoSEQ 96-well plate was sequenced on its own single-read 150-cycle Illumina NextSeq 550 flow cell. From the authors' description of their analysis: Because the immunoSEQ output included only junctional sequences and no quality scores, the filtering could not be the same as the filtering used for full-length reads. Sequences were annotated with PyIR, a Python wrapper for IgBLAST v1.9, and V/J genes and CDR3 were assigned using IMGT germline references. Any read was removed if the V/J assignment was weak (E-value above 1e-6), the CDR3 was missing, or the read contained stop codons, out-of-frame junctions, or ambiguous translated residues. A V3J clonotype was defined by an identical inferred V gene, J gene, and CDR3 amino acid sequence. To compute the percentage overlap between repertoires, the number of shared unique clonotypes was divided by the size of the smaller repertoire. Richness of each repertoire was evaluated using RTK rarefaction, the Chao1 estimator, and Recon v2.1 estimates of unobserved clonotypes. Generation probabilities were computed with OLGA for all TCRbeta clonotypes obtained by the gDNA method from several donors. The source is immuneACCESS, and TCRdb retained only in-frame sequences with V and J called. Part of the clones is not carried over; for the studies checked, unresolved V genes explain less than half of this, and the remainder is unexplained. D and trimming were read from the DNA, whereas the V and J calls and clone size are those reported in that table. The sample includes 2 million to 3 million clones, with 93% observed a single time. In total, the top ten clones hold roughly 0.39% of the sample.

Donors were healthy HIV-negative adults with no recently reported acute infections or vaccinations. All donors were Caucasian adults living in Nashville, Tennessee, USA. CD4+ T cells were enriched through magnetic negative selection, after which naive cells were positively selected on CD45RA and the remaining negative fraction served as the memory subset. Blood was collected by leukapheresis, and PBMCs were isolated by Ficoll-Histopaque density gradient centrifugation and then cryopreserved in liquid nitrogen vapor phase. Purity and quantity of every magnetically sorted T cell population were checked by analytical flow cytometry. Genomic DNA was isolated from each sorted fraction and quantified by UV absorbance on a Nanodrop 2000c. The germline V gene supplies CDR1 SGHVS and CDR2 FNYEAQ. There are 15 amino acids in the CDR3, from cysteine to phenylalanine inclusive. The only DNA kept is the CDR3, 45 bases in frame from the first base. The V and J ends are trimmed by 2 bases and 0 bases, leaving 8 bases between them.

This clone appeared a single time. Its antigen is not yet known. No per-base quality is available; no much larger clone lies one base away. The sequence was obtained from a young man in good health. Some clones in this sample may be carry-over from other donors' samples. Specimen: naive CD4+ T cells from PBMCs. The cell subset or site label, as the study defines it: CD45RA+ positively selected. The V gene is TRBV7-6 and the J gene is TRBJ2-1, with the identity of the D gene unclear. The bases are TGTGCCAGCAGCTTAAGTGGACCCTCCTACAATGAGCAGTTCTTC. Its translation reads: CASSLSGPSYNEQFF.